This T cell receptor delta chain was sequenced for a study of gamma-delta chains in newborns, infants, children. The wider study: Polyclonal expansion of innate γδ T cells after birth follows microbial exposure.

TCRdb reprocessed the reads using CATT. This table has fewer than 7,000 delta-chain clones, roughly 14% appearing once. V was pared by 7 bases and J by 0 bases, with 34 bases of the junction left unmatched. CDR1 and CDR2 from the germline V gene are TSWWSYY and QGS. The CDR3 covers 24 residues. The sequence came from a child who was a newborn, infant or young child, either healthy, febrile or measles-vaccinated (not recorded which). The chain has TRDV1 and TRDJ1; 8 bases fit TRDD3. The sample was blood, taken at baseline. CDR3 protein: CALDFTFRWLLGAPRKQYTDKLIF. CDR3 in DNA: TGTGCTCTTGACTTTACCTTCCGATGGTTACTGGGGGCCCCCCGGAAACAATACACCGATAAACTCATCTTT.